These 13 T cell receptor beta chains share one sample of origin, sequenced in a study of T-cell memory formation after mild COVID-19. TCRdb re-derived calls from the 5' RACE reads in MiXCR, one entry per CDR3 protein. The sample lists 45,000 to 65,000 distinct CDR3 sequences, approximately 9% occurring once. The sequenced sample consisted of PBMCs or a T cell subset sorted from them (not recorded which). Every receptor here comes from an adult woman who had mild COVID-19 (a few samples of this study predate the infection). Cell type and time point are not known.

This clonotype was detected many times. The V call is TRBV20-1, the J call TRBJ2-4; maybe TRBD1 (5 bases). Germline assignment: CDR1 DFQATT and CDR2 SNEGSKA (reference sequence). Trimming removed 3 bases from V and 2 bases from J, with 8 bases in between. The CDR3 contains 13 residues. The CDR3 sequence: CSARQGPKNIQYF. The CDR3 coding sequence is TGCAGTGCTAGGCAGGGTCCCAAAAACATTCAGTACTTC.

This rearrangement joins TRBV5-1 to TRBJ1-6, with TRBD1 matching 7 bases. Looked up from germline, CDR1 is SGHRS and CDR2 is YFSETQ. With 0 bases clipped from V and 11 bases from J, the junction kept 11 bases outside the gene matches. The CDR3 spans 16 residues. The CDR3 sequence is CASSLDYGTAQTPLHF. In nucleotides, the CDR3 is TGCGCCAGCAGCTTGGATTATGGGACAGCACAAACACCCCTCCACTTT.

This clonotype came up a few times. V and J are TRBV7-4 and TRBJ2-3, with TRBD2 matching 13 bases. CDR3 length: 17 residues. Germline CDR1 SGHVT, CDR2 SQSDAQ. Trimming removed 3 bases from V and 3 bases from J; junction bases left unmatched: 6. This chain's CDR3 is CASSFGLAGAPTDTQYF. The CDR3, as DNA: TGTGCCAGCAGCTTTGGACTAGCGGGGGCCCCGACAGATACGCAGTATTTT.

This clonotype was seen ten or more times. The V call is TRBV29-1, the J call TRBJ2-2, with D uncertain. Between the trimmed V and J ends, which lost 2 bases and 2 bases, there was a span of 0 bases. CDR1 and CDR2 (germline): SQVTM, ANQGSEA. The CDR3 covers 11 residues. The CDR3: CSVENTGELFF. The CDR3, as DNA: TGCAGCGTTGAAAACACCGGGGAGCTGTTTTTT.

This clonotype was picked up many times. The chain has TRBV24-1 and TRBJ2-1; the D gene is possibly TRBD2 (7 bases). Trimming stripped 6 bases from V and 3 bases from J, with 20 bases between. CDR3 length: 17 residues. Germline values: CDR1 KGHDR, CDR2 SFDVKD. In DNA form, the CDR3 reads TGTGCCACCAGTTCGTTGCGGGAAAGGGGGGGCTACAATGAGCAGTTCTTC. Protein: CATSSLRERGGYNEQFF.

This clonotype was seen repeatedly, ten times or more. This chain joins TRBV4-3 and TRBJ2-1; perhaps TRBD1 as D (6 bases). V shed 5 bases and J shed 0 bases, with 17 bases lying between them. Germline loops: CDR1 LGHNA, CDR2 YSLEER. CDR3 length: 17 residues. The CDR3 here is CASSADRTPYSYNEQFF. CDR3 nucleotide sequence: TGCGCCAGCAGCGCCGACAGGACCCCATACTCCTACAATGAGCAGTTCTTC.

This clonotype was observed many times. The rearrangement joins TRBV11-3 to TRBJ1-2; possibly TRBD1 for D (6 bases). Trimming shortened V by 8 bases and J by 4 bases, and 11 bases separated the two germline ends. The CDR3 has 12 residues. In germline, CDR1 is SGHNT, CDR2 YENEEA. CDR3 nucleotides: TGTGCCAGCGGGGGCAGTGCCTATGGCTACACCTTC. This encodes CASGGSAYGYTF.

This clonotype has more than one count but fewer than ten. V is TRBV7-2 and J is TRBJ2-5; D is possibly TRBD2 (6 bases). The CDR3 contains 14 residues. Germline V gives CDR1 SGHTA, CDR2 FQGNSA. V lost 5 bases to trimming and J lost 3 bases, with 13 bases between them. This CDR3 is CASSPPWGEETQYF. CDR3 in DNA: TGTGCCAGCAGCCCCCCTTGGGGGGAAGAGACCCAGTACTTC.

This chain connects TRBV7-6 to TRBJ2-2; 7 nucleotides line up with TRBD2. This CDR3 contains 16 residues. CDR1 SGHVS and CDR2 FNYEAQ come from the germline V gene. V lost 1 base, J lost 3 bases, and 5 bases stayed unmatched. CDR3 region: CASSLDLAVYTGELFF. CDR3 coding DNA: TGTGCCAGCAGCTTAGATCTAGCGGTTTACACCGGGGAGCTGTTTTTT.

This clonotype was seen ten or more times. V usage is TRBV5-6 and J usage is TRBJ2-5; D may be TRBD1 or TRBD2 (5 bases each). Trimming pared 4 bases from V and 5 bases from J, leaving 15 bases between. There are 14 residues in the CDR3. The germline V gene has CDR1 SGHDT and CDR2 YYEEEE. CDR3 region: CASSRDQHVETQYF. The CDR3 DNA sequence: TGTGCCAGCAGCCGGGACCAACATGTGGAGACCCAGTACTTC.

This clonotype was observed at least ten times. The chain couples TRBV20-1 to TRBJ1-4; D ambiguous. This CDR3 has 17 amino acids. The V end lost 0 bases, the J end lost 4 bases, and 18 bases lay between the germline ends. In germline, CDR1 is DFQATT, CDR2 SNEGSKA (reference sequence). CDR3 region: CSARDVVGEGNNEKLFF. For the CDR3, the DNA is TGCAGTGCTAGAGATGTTGTCGGGGAGGGAAATAATGAAAAACTGTTTTTT.

This clonotype has just a few counts. This chain connects TRBV3-1 to TRBJ2-7; TRBD2 is a possible D gene (5 bases). Germline loops: CDR1 LGHDT, CDR2 YNNKEL (reference sequence). The CDR3 is made up of 15 amino acids. V dropped 3 bases and J dropped 9 bases, with 21 bases sitting between them. The CDR3 region has the DNA TGTGCCAGCAGCCATCCAAGCGGTGCTTTCTGGGGGCAGTACTTC. Translation gives CASSHPSGAFWGQYF.

The table lists this clonotype with many counts. The chain uses TRBV7-8 and TRBJ2-7; 8 bases map to TRBD1. The V gene end was trimmed by 6 bases and the J gene end by 3 bases; junction bases not matched to a gene: 10. The germline CDR1 and CDR2 sequences are SGHVS and FQNEAQ. The CDR3 runs 15 residues. The CDR3 loop reads CASRPYRGSLYEQYF. CDR3 nucleotide sequence: TGTGCCAGCAGACCATACAGGGGGTCCCTCTACGAGCAGTACTTC.